The 10 T cell receptor beta chains below come from one sample, sequenced in a study of blood T cell repertoires in COVID-19. Sequenced by immunoSEQ multiplex PCR; TCRdb stores in-frame clones only, minus some. The sample comprises under 350,000 clones, just over 85% of which are singletons, and about 4.2% rests with the top ten. The sample was PBMCs or T cells enriched from blood (not recorded which). The source of these receptors is a woman aged 40-49 years with acute COVID-19.

CDR3 residues: CASSFRRDKYEQYF. CDR3 DNA sequence: TGTGCCAGCAGCTTCCGCCGGGACAAATACGAGCAGTACTTC. This chain connects TRBV7-2 to TRBJ2-7; the D gene is possibly TRBD1 (6 bases). The CDR3 runs 14 residues. CDR1 and CDR2 from the germline V gene are SGHTA and FQGNSA. Deletions cut 3 bases from V and 4 bases from J, with 13 bases between.

The chain links TRBV7-9 to TRBJ1-4; D is unresolved. CDR3 size: 13 residues. V was pared by 7 bases and J by 5 bases, with 11 bases between. The germline CDR1 and CDR2 sequences are SEHNR and FQNEAQ (reference sequence). In DNA, the CDR3 is TGTGCCAGCAATGTGGGGAGGAATGAAAAACTGTTTTTT. It yields the protein CASNVGRNEKLFF.

The chain links TRBV7-8 to TRBJ2-7, with D possibly matching TRBD1 (6 bases). Trimming took off 2 bases at V and 3 bases at J, with 11 bases between the two ends. There are 14 residues in the CDR3. CDR1 is SGHVS and CDR2 is FQNEAQ in the germline V gene. CDR3 loop: CASSLRQDSYEQYF. The CDR3 nucleotides are TGTGCCAGCAGCTTAAGACAGGACAGCTACGAGCAGTACTTC.

The CDR3 bases are TGTGCCATCAGTGAGAGACAGGCCGATCGTTCTGGCTACACCTTC. Its protein product is CAISERQADRSGYTF. The rearrangement uses TRBV10-3 and TRBJ1-2; a weak D match, TRBD1 (6 bases). This CDR3 contains 15 residues. Germline-derived CDR1 and CDR2 are ENHRY and SYGVKD. V was trimmed by 2 bases and J by 7 bases, leaving 17 bases between them.

The chain has TRBV6-1 and TRBJ2-1; possibly TRBD2 for D (5 bases). The CDR3 contains 14 residues. V shed 2 bases and J shed 1 base, with 6 bases lying between them. Germline CDR1 is MNHNS and CDR2 is SASEGT. This CDR3 is CASSERGSYNEQFF. As DNA, the CDR3 is TGTGCCAGCAGTGAAAGAGGGTCCTACAATGAGCAGTTCTTC.

The V and J genes are TRBV3-1 (or the pseudogene TRBV3-2) and TRBJ1-6, with 10 bases that match TRBD1. In germline, CDR1 is LGHDT, CDR2 YNNKEL (reference sequence). This CDR3 is 17 amino acids long. Unmatched junction bases numbered 8, after V lost 0 bases and J lost 9 bases. The CDR3 spells CASSQDQPRTGGSPLHF. CDR3 sequence (DNA): TGTGCCAGCAGCCAAGATCAGCCTAGGACAGGGGGTTCACCCCTCCACTTT.

The chain combines TRBV7-9 with TRBJ1-1, with 10 positions matching TRBD1. The CDR3 totals 17 residues. Germline trimming cut 8 bases from V and 4 bases from J; bases unmatched to any gene: 16. Per the germline V gene, CDR1 is SEHNR and CDR2 is FQNEAQ (reference sequence). In nucleotides, the CDR3 is TGTGCCAGCGGCGGGACGCCGGACAGGGGGATTGGCACTGAAGCTTTCTTT. Amino acids: CASGGTPDRGIGTEAFF.

The CDR3 region has the DNA TGCGCCAGCAGCTTGGTGACAGGGGGTAATTCACCCCTCCACTTT. Its translation is CASSLVTGGNSPLHF. The genes are TRBV5-1 and TRBJ1-6; 9 bases are a match to TRBD1. Germline CDR1 is SGHRS and CDR2 is YFSETQ. The CDR3 has 15 residues. After removal of 0 bases from V and 6 bases from J, the junction contained 1 base not matched to a gene.

DNA of the CDR3: TGTGCCAGCAGTCTAGGCCCCTACAATGAGCAGTTCTTC. Residues: CASSLGPYNEQFF. This chain uses TRBV6-2 or TRBV6-3 with TRBJ2-1, with D unresolved. The germline V gene has CDR1 MNHEY and CDR2 SVGEGT. CDR3 length: 13 residues. V lost 5 bases and J lost 2, with 7 bases in between.

The chain joins TRBV27 to TRBJ2-7; possibly TRBD2 for D (7 bases). V gave up 7 bases and J gave up 2 bases, with 15 bases separating them. Germline-derived CDR1 and CDR2 are MNHEY and SMNVEV (reference sequence). The CDR3 length is 14 residues. The CDR3 DNA follows: TGTGCCAGCACACCGGGGGGCTCAACCTACGAGCAGTACTTC. This sequence encodes CASTPGGSTYEQYF.